The 3 T cell receptor beta chains below come from one sample, sequenced in a study of blood T cell repertoires in COVID-19. Produced via immunoSEQ multiplex PCR; TCRdb's table is partial and in-frame only. The sample consists of roughly 250,000 clones, roughly 84% of them appearing once. The sequenced material came from peripheral blood. The receptors here all came from a woman aged 40 to 55 who had recovered from COVID-19.

For the CDR3, the DNA is TGTGCCAGCAGTTCACCCGGGACAGGGGGCGGGTTGCAGAATGGCTACACCTTC. Protein sequence: CASSSPGTGGGLQNGYTF. The V and J genes are TRBV28 and TRBJ1-2; 12 bases are a match to TRBD1. This CDR3 is 18 amino acids long. V was clipped by 4 bases and J by 6 bases; unmatched bases: 15. CDR1 is MDHEN, CDR2 SYDVKM, per germline.

The V call is TRBV5-1, the J call TRBJ2-5; possible D gene TRBD2, 6 bases. CDR3 length equals 11 residues. V shed 4 bases and J shed 5 bases, with 6 bases lying between them. Germline V lookup: CDR1 SGHRS, CDR2 YFSETQ. Here the CDR3 reads CASSRGETQYF. Here the CDR3 DNA reads TGCGCCAGCAGCCGGGGGGAGACCCAGTACTTC.

V gene TRBV6-5 combines with J gene TRBJ1-4; D remains ambiguous. V was clipped by 6 bases and J by 3 bases, with 8 bases between them. CDR1 is MNHEY, CDR2 SVGAGI, per germline. The CDR3 has 13 residues. The CDR3 protein is CASSGVANEKLFF. The CDR3 DNA reads TGTGCCAGCAGCGGTGTAGCTAATGAAAAACTGTTTTTT.